This paragraph covers one TCR beta chain sequence. The antigen it recognizes is unknown. No quality values exist for individual bases; no much larger clone is one base distant. The source of the sample is a study of blood T cell repertoires in COVID-19 (dated by TCRdb to 2019 to 2021). Broadly, across the study: Samples from collaborators originated in the United States, Italy and Spain and spanned both the acute and convalescent phases of COVID-19. A freely available public database, intended as a resource for researchers studying the immune response to SARS-CoV-2, is where the repertoires were released. The samples were drawn from the first 160 participants of the ongoing ImmuneRACE study and from 950 to 1,500 subjects provided by 6 global collaborators. The material from the prospective study consisted of cDNA or gDNA derived from T cells, B-cell-depleted T cells, or PBMCs. Subjects who had been exposed to COVID-19, were actively infected with it, or had recovered from it provided the deeply sampled blood TCRbeta repertoires that made up the dataset. Where HLA class I and class II types were available, the types were taken from metadata supplied by the sample provider, not from assay-based typing. Sample metadata almost always included a de-identified subject ID, COVID-19 status, age in years and sex.

The junction carries 4 bases between V and J, which are trimmed by 6 bases and 8 bases respectively. Sequences MNHEY (CDR1) and SVGAGI (CDR2) are obtained from the germline V gene. The CDR3 numbers 10 residues from cysteine through phenylalanine. Kept here is only the CDR3 DNA, which spans 30 bases and is read in frame from base 1. Whole blood was collected in K2EDTA tubes by collaborating institutions according to the institutions' own protocols. For TCRbeta analysis, collaborators shipped samples in one of three forms: frozen whole blood, isolated PBMCs, or DNA extracted from either of those sample types. Overall results and qualifications from the work: Clinical and demographic metadata were provided uncurated, with the amount varying by source and participant.

The immunoSEQ Assay, a bias-controlled multiplex PCR, was used to amplify TCRbeta CDR3 regions from genomic DNA. Turning to the authors' computational methods: The number of nucleated cells in each sample was estimated from the amplification of reference gene primers within the assay. To quantify the absolute abundance of each unique TCRbeta CDR3 rearrangement, sequence reads were collapsed and filtered. For each sample, productive Simpson clonality was calculated by taking the square root of Simpson's diversity index across productive rearrangements. Entries here come from immuneACCESS through TCRdb and include only in-frame sequences with V and J called. Some clones fail to appear in such tables; in the studies checked, an unresolved V gene covers under half of the shortfall, and the cause of the remainder is unknown. Clone size and the V and J calls come from that table; the DNA yielded D and trimming. This sample has roughly 70,000 clones in its table, and roughly 86% of those were observed once. The ten biggest clones cover approximately 1.5% of the sample.

Sequenced input: peripheral blood. This chain joins TRBV6-5 to TRBJ1-4; confidence is insufficient to name the D gene. The source of this sequence is a man between 60 and 75 years old with acute or convalescent COVID-19. The DNA is as follows: TGTGCCAGCAGCGAGGAAAAACTGTTTTTT. Its coded protein is CASSEEKLFF.